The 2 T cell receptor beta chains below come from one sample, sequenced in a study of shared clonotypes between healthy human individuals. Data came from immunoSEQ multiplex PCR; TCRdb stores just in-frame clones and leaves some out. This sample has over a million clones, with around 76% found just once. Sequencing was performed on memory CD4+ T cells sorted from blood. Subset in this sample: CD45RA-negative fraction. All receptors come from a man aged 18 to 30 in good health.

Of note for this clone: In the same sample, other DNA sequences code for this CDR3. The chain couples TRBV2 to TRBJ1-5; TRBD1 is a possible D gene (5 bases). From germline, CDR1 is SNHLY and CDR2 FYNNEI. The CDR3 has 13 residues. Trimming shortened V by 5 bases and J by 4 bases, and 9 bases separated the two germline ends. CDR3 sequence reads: CASSPDSNQPQHF. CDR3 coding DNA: TGTGCCAGCAGTCCAGACAGTAATCAGCCCCAGCATTTT. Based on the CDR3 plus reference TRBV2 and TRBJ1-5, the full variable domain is EPEVTQTPSHQVTQMGQEVILRCVPISNHLYFYWYRQILGQKVEFLVSFYNNEISEKSEIFDDQFSVERPDGSNFTLKIRSTKLEDSAMYFCASSPDSNQPQHFGDGTRLSIL.

As DNA, the CDR3 is TGTGCTAGTGGCCCTGGTGGAGCAATTGCGGTTGAGCAGTTCTTC. Protein: CASGPGGAIAVEQFF. The V call is TRBV12-5, the J call TRBJ2-1; D ambiguous. This CDR3 region has 15 residues. CDR1 is LGHNT and CDR2 is FRNRAP in the germline V gene. With 6 bases removed from V and 9 bases from J, the gap between germline ends came to 21 bases.